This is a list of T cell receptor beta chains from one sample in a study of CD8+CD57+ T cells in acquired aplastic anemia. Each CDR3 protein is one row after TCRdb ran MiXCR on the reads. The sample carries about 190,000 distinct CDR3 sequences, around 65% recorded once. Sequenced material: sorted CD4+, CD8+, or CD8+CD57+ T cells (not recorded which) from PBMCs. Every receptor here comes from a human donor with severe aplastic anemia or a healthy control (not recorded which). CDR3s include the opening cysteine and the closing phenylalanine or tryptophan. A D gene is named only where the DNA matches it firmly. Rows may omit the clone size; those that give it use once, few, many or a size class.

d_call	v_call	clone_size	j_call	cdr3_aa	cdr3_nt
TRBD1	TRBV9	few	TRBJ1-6	CASSVAPDRDSPLHF	TGTGCCAGCAGCGTAGCCCCGGACAGGGATTCACCCCTCCACTTT
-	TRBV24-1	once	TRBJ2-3	CATSDIAGTTDTQYF	TGTGCCACCAGTGATATTGCAGGGACCACAGATACGCAGTATTTT
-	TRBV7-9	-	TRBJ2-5	CASSGGAGETQYF	TGTGCCAGCTCTGGGGGGGCAGGTGAGACCCAGTACTTC
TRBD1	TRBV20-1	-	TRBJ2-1	CSASNRGTEQFF	TGCAGTGCTAGTAACAGGGGGACTGAGCAGTTCTTC
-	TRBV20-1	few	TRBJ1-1	CSARDGHPTAFF	TGCAGTGCTAGAGACGGACACCCCACGGCTTTCTTT
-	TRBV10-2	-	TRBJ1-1	CASRHDRNTEAFF	TGCGCCAGCAGGCATGACAGGAACACTGAAGCTTTCTTT
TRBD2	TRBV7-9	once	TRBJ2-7	CASSLALLIPTSTSYEQYF	TGCGCCAGCAGCTTGGCCCTCCTCATACCGACTAGCACCTCGTACGAGCAGTACTTC
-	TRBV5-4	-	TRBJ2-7	CASSFGQQDEQYF	TGTGCCAGCAGCTTTGGGCAGCAGGACGAGCAGTACTTC
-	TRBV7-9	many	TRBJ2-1	CASSLPGPYNEQFF	TGTGCCAGCAGCTTACCAGGGCCCTACAATGAGCAGTTCTTC
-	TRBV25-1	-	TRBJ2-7	CASSDLVPYEQYF	TGTGCCAGCAGTGATTTAGTCCCGTACGAGCAGTACTTC
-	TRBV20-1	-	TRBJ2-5	CSARFETQYF	TGCAGTGCTAGATTTGAGACCCAGTACTTC
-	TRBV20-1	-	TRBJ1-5	CSATPTVLGNQPQHF	TGCAGTGCTACGCCCACGGTGTTGGGCAATCAGCCCCAGCATTTT
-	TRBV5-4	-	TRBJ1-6	CASSLGQNNSPLHF	TGTGCCAGCAGCTTGGGACAGAATAATTCACCCCTCCACTTT
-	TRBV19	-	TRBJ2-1	CASSMALSGNEQFF	TGTGCCAGTAGTATGGCCTTATCGGGCAATGAGCAGTTCTTC
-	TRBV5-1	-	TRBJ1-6	CASSLYPSSANSPLHF	TGCGCCAGCAGCTTGTATCCGTCGTCTGCGAATTCACCCCTCCACTTT
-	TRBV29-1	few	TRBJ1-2	CSVVRSEYGYTF	TGCAGCGTTGTAAGATCTGAGTATGGCTACACCTTC
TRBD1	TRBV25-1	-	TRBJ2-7	CASSVSLGQGGFYEQYF	TGTGCCAGCAGTGTATCCCTGGGACAGGGCGGATTTTACGAGCAGTACTTC
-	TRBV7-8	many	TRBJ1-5	CASSLLSGLSNQPQHF	TGTGCCAGCAGCTTATTAAGTGGCCTTAGCAATCAGCCCCAGCATTTT
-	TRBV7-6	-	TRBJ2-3	CASSRGPQESDTQYF	TGTGCCAGCAGCAGGGGACCCCAAGAGTCGGATACGCAGTATTTT
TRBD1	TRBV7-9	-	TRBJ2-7	CASSVGGTGISYEQYF	TGTGCCAGCAGCGTTGGGGGGACAGGCATCTCCTACGAGCAGTACTTC
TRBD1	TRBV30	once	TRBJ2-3	CAWGTGRGTDTQYF	TGTGCCTGGGGGACAGGGAGGGGAACAGATACGCAGTATTTT
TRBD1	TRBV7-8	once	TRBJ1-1	CASSRKQGDTEAFF	TGTGCCAGCAGCCGTAAACAGGGGGACACTGAAGCTTTCTTT
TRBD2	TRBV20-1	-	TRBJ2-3	CSAEGTSGVTDTQYF	TGCAGTGCTGAGGGGACTAGCGGGGTCACAGATACGCAGTATTTT
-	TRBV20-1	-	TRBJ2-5	CSAPLGPFQETQYF	TGCAGTGCTCCCTTGGGACCGTTCCAAGAGACCCAGTACTTC
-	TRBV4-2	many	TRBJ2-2	CASSQPTRGEELFF	TGTGCCAGCAGCCAACCTACCCGGGGAGAGGAGCTGTTTTTT
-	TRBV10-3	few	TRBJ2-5	CAINSREKETQYF	TGTGCCATAAACAGCCGAGAAAAAGAGACCCAGTACTTC
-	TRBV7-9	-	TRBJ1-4	CASSLAQRDRYEKLFF	TGTGCCAGCAGCTTAGCGCAACGGGACCGCTATGAAAAACTGTTTTTT
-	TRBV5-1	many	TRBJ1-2	CASTPGEGYTF	TGCGCCAGCACCCCAGGGGAAGGCTACACCTTC
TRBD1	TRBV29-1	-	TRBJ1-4	CSVEDRVTEKLLF	TGCAGCGTTGAGGACAGGGTAACTGAAAAACTGCTTTTT
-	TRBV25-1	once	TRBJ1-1	CASTPTRVRNTEAFF	TGTGCCAGCACCCCGACCAGGGTGAGAAACACTGAAGCTTTCTTT
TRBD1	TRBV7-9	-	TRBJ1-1	CASSLGGQGLPEAFF	TGTGCCAGCAGCTTAGGGGGACAGGGTTTGCCTGAAGCTTTCTTT
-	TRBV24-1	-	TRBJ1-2	CATSDGIGGYTF	TGTGCCACCAGTGATGGGATAGGAGGCTACACCTTC
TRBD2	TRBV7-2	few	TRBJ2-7	CASSLSGEGQYF	TGTGCCAGCAGCTTGAGCGGGGAAGGGCAGTACTTC
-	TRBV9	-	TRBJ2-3	CASSTGEPDTQYF	TGTGCCAGCAGCACCGGGGAACCAGATACGCAGTATTTT
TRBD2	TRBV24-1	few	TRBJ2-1	CATSDSLAGDSYNEQFF	TGTGCCACCAGTGACTCACTAGCGGGGGATTCCTACAATGAGCAGTTCTTC
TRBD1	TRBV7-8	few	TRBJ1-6	CASSLQDRADNSPLHF	TGTGCCAGCAGCTTACAGGACAGGGCCGATAATTCACCCCTCCACTTT
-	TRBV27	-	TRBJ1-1	CASNHSVNTEAFF	TGTGCCAGCAATCACAGTGTGAACACTGAAGCTTTCTTT
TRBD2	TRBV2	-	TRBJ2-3	CASQLADTDTQYF	TGTGCCAGTCAACTAGCGGATACAGATACGCAGTATTTT
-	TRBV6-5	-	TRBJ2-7	CASRQGPHEQYF	TGTGCCAGCAGACAGGGCCCCCACGAGCAGTACTTC
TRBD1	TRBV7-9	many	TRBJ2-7	CASSPRRGQGPYEQYF	TGTGCCAGCAGCCCCCGCCGGGGACAGGGCCCATACGAGCAGTACTTC
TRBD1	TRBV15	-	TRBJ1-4	CATSRERGLSEKLFF	TGTGCCACCAGCAGAGAGAGGGGGCTGAGTGAAAAACTGTTTTTT
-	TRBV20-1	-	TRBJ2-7	CSAISRERSFSYEQYF	TGCAGTGCAATAAGTCGCGAACGGAGCTTTAGCTACGAGCAGTACTTC
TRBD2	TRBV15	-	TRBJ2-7	CATSRGGEGRDLYEQYF	TGTGCCACCAGCAGAGGGGGTGAAGGGAGGGACCTCTACGAGCAGTACTTC
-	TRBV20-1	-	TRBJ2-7	CSAPSRGESYEQYF	TGCAGTGCTCCTAGTCGGGGAGAGTCCTACGAGCAGTACTTC
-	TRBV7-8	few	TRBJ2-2	CASSLETVRAGELFF	TGTGCCAGCAGCTTAGAAACGGTTAGAGCCGGGGAGCTGTTTTTT
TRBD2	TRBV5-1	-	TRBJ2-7	CASSLRLAGNYEQYF	TGTGCCAGCAGCTTACGCCTAGCGGGCAACTACGAGCAGTACTTC
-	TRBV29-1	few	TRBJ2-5	CSVERGGETQYF	TGCAGCGTGGAGAGGGGTGGAGAGACCCAGTACTTC
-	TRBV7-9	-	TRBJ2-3	CASSPRNGRTDTQYF	TGTGCCAGCAGCCCTCGGAATGGGAGGACAGATACGCAGTATTTT
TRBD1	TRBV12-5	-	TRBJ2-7	CASATGTGTYEQYF	TGTGCTAGTGCTACCGGGACAGGGACCTACGAGCAGTACTTC
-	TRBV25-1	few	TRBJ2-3	CASSDRTDTQYF	TGTGCCAGCAGTGACCGGACAGATACGCAGTATTTT
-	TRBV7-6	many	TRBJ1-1	CASSLEVGLSTEAFF	TGTGCCAGCAGCTTAGAAGTAGGGTTAAGCACTGAAGCTTTCTTT
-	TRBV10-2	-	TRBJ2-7	CASRHGGRSSEQYF	TGCGCCAGCAGGCACGGGGGCCGTTCGTCCGAGCAGTACTTC
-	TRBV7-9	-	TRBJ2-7	CASSLAMGVEQYF	TGTGCCAGCAGCTTAGCGATGGGGGTCGAGCAGTACTTC